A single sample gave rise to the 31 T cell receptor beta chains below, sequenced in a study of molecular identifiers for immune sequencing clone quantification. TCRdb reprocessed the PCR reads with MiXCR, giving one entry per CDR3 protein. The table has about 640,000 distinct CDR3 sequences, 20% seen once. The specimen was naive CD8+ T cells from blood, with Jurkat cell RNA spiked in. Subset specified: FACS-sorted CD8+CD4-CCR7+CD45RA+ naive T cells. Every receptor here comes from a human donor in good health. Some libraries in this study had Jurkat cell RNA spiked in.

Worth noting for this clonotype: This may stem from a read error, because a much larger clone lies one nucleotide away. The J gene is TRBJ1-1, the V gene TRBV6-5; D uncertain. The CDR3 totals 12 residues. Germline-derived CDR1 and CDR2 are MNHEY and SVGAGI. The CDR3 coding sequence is TGTGCCAGCAGTTATTCCCCCACTAAAGCTTTCTTT. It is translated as CASSYSPTKAFF.

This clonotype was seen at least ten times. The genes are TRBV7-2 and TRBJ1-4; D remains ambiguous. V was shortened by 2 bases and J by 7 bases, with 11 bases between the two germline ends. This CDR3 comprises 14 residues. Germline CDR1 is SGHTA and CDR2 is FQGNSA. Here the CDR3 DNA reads TGTGCCAGCAGCTTATCGGGCGAGGGTGAAAAACTGTTTTTT. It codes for CASSLSGEGEKLFF.

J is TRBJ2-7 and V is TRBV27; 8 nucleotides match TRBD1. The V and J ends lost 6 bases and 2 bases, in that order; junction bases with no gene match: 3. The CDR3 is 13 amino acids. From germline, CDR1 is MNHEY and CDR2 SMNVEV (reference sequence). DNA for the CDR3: TGTGCCAGCAGATGGACAGGGACCTACGAGCAGTACTTC. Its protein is CASRWTGTYEQYF.

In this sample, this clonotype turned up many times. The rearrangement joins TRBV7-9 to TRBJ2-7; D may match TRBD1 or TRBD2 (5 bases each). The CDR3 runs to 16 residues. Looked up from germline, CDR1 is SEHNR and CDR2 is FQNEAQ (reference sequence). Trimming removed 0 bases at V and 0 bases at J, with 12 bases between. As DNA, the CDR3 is TGTGCCAGCAGCTTAGCCGGGACGAGATTCTCCTACGAGCAGTACTTC. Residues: CASSLAGTRFSYEQYF. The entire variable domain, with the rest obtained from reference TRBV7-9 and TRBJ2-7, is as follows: DTGVSQNPRHKITKRGQNVTFRCDPISEHNRLYWYRQTLGQGPEFLTYFQNEAQLEKSRLLSDRFSAERPKGSFSTLEIQRTEQGDSAMYLCASSLAGTRFSYEQYFGPGTRLTVT.

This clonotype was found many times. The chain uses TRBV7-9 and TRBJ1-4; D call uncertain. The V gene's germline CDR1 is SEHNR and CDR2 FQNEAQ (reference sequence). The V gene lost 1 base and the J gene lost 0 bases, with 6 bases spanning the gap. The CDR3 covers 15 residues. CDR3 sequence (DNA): TGTGCCAGCAGCTTAGAGCTAGCAACTAATGAAAAACTGTTTTTT. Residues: CASSLELATNEKLFF.

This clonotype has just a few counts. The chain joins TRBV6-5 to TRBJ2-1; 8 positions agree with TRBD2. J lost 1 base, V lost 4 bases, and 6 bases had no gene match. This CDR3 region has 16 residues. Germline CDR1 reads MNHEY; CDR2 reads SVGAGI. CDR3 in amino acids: CASSSGLARSYNEQFF. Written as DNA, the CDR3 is TGTGCCAGCAGTTCTGGACTAGCAAGGTCCTACAATGAGCAGTTCTTC.

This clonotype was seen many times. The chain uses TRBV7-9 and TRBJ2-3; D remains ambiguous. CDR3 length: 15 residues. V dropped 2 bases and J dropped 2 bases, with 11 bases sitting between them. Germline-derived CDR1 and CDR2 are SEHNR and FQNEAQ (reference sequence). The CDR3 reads CASSLMPGSTDTQYF. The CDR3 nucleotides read TGTGCCAGCAGCTTAATGCCAGGCTCCACAGATACGCAGTATTTT.

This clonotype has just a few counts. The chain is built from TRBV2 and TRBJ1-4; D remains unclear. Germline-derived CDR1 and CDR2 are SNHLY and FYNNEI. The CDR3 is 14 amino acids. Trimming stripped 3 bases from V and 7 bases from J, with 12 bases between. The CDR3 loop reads CASSDETYLEKLFF. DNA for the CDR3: TGTGCCAGCAGTGACGAAACATACCTTGAAAAACTGTTTTTT.

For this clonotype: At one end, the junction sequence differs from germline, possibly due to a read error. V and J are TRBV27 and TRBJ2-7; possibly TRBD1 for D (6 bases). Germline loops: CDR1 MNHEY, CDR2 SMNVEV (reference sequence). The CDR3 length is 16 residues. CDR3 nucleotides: TGTGCCAGCAGCCCAAGGCTTACAGGGCTATCCTGCGAGCAGTACTTC. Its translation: CASSPRLTGLSCEQYF.

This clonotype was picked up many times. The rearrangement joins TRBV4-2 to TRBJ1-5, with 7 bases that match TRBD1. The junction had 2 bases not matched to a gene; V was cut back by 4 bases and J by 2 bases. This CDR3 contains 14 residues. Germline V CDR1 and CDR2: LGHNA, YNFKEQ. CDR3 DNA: TGTGCCAGCAGCCCCGGACAGGGCAATCAGCCCCAGCATTTT. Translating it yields CASSPGQGNQPQHF.

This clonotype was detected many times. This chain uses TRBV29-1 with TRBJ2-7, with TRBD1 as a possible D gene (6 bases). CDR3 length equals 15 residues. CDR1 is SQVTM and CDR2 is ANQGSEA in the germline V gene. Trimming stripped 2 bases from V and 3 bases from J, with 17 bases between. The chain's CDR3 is CSVELRGQTSYEQYF. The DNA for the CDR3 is TGCAGCGTTGAACTCAGGGGCCAGACGAGCTACGAGCAGTACTTC.

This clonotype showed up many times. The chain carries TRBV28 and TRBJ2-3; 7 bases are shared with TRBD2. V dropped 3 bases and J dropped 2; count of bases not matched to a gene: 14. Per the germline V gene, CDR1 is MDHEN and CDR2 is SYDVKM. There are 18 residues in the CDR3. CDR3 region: CASSFGREPPRNTDTQYF. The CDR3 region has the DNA TGTGCCAGCAGTTTTGGGCGGGAGCCTCCCCGGAACACAGATACGCAGTATTTT.

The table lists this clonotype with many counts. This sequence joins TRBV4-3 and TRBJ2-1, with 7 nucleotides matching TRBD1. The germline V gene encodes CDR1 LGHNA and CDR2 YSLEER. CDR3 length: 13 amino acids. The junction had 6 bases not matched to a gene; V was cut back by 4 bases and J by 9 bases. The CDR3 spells CASSRDREAEQFF. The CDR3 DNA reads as TGCGCCAGCAGCCGCGACAGGGAAGCTGAGCAGTTCTTC.

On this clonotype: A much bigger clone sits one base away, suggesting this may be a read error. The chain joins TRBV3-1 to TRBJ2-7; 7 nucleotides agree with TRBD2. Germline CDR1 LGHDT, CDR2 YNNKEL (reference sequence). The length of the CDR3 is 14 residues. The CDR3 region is CASSTRDYPYEQCF. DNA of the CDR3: TGTGCCAGCAGCACCCGGGACTATCCCTACGAGCAGTGCTTC.

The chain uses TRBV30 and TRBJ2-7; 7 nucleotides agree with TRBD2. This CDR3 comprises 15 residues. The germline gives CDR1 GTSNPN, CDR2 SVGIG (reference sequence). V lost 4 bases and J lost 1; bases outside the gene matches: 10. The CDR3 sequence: CAWNAVGGGSYEQYF. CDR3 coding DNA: TGTGCCTGGAATGCCGTTGGCGGGGGATCCTACGAGCAGTACTTC.

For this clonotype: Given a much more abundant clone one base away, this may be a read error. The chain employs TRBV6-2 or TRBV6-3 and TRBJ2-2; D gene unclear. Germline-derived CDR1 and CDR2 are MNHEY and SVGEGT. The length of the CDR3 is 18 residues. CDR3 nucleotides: TGTGCCAGCGGTTACTCGATTACTGGTGTTTCGTCCATTGGGGAGCTGTTTTTT. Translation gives CASGYSITGVSSIGELFF.

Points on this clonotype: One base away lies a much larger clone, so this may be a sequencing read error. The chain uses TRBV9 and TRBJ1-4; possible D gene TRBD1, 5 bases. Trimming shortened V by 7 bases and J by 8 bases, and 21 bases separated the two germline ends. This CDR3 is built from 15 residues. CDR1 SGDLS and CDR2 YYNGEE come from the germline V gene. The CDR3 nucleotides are TGTGCCAGCCGCCCCCGGGGGACCCCAAGGGAAAAACTGTTTTTT. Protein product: CASRPRGTPREKLFF.

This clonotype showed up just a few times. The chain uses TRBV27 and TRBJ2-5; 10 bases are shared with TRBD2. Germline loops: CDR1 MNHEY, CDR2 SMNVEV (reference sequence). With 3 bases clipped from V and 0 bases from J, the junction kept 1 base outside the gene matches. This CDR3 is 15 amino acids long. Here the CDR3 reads CASSFLAGDQETQYF. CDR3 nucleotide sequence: TGTGCCAGCAGTTTTCTAGCGGGGGACCAAGAGACCCAGTACTTC.

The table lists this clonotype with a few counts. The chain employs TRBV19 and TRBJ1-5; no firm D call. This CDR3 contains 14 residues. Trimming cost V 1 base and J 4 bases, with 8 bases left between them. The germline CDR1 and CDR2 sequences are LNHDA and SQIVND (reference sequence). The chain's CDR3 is CASSIVALNQPQHF. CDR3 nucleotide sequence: TGTGCCAGTAGTATAGTTGCCCTTAATCAGCCCCAGCATTTT.

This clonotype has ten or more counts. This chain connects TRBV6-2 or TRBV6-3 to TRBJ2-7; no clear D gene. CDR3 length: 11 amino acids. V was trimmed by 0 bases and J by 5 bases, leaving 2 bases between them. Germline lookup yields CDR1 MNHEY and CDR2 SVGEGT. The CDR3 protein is CASSYSDEQYF. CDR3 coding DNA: TGTGCCAGCAGTTACTCGGACGAGCAGTACTTC.

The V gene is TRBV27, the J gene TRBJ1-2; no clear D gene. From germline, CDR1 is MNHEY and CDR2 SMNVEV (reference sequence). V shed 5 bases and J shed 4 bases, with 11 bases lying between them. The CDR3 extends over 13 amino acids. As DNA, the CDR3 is TGTGCCAGCAGTGGACTTTCCACCTATGGCTACACCTTC. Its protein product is CASSGLSTYGYTF.

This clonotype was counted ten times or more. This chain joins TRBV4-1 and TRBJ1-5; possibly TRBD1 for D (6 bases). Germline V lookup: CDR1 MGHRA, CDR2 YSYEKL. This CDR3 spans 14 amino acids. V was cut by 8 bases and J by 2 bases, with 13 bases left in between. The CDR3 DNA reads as TGCGCCAGCGGGGGGGAGGGGGGCAATCAGCCCCAGCATTTT. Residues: CASGGEGGNQPQHF.

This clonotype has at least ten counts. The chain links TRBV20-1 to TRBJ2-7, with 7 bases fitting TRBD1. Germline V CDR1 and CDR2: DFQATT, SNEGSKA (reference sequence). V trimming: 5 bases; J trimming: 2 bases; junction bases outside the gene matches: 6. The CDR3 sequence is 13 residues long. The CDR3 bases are TGCAGTGCTCAACCGGGGACAGCCTACGAGCAGTACTTC. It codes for CSAQPGTAYEQYF.

This chain's CDR3 is CSARVSGLAGNEQFF. The CDR3, as DNA: TGCAGTGCTAGAGTATCCGGACTAGCGGGCAATGAGCAGTTCTTC. The chain has TRBV20-1 and TRBJ2-1; 11 bases are shared with TRBD2. The CDR3 loop spans 15 amino acids. Trimming cost V 1 base and J 6 bases; bases outside gene matches: 5. Germline CDR1 is DFQATT and CDR2 is SNEGSKA (reference sequence).

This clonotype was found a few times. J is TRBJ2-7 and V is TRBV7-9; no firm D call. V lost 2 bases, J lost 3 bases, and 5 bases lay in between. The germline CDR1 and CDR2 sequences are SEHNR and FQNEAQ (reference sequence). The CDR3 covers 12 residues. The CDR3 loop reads CASSLLRYEQYF. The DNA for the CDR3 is TGTGCCAGCAGCTTACTCCGCTACGAGCAGTACTTC.

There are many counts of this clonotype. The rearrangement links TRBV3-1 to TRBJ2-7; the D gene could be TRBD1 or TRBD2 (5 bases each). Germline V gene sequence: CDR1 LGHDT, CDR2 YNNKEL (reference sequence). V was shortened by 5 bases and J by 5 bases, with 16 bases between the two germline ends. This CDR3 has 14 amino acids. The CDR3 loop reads CASSSDEGPDEQYF. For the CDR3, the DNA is TGTGCCAGCAGCTCGGACGAGGGGCCTGACGAGCAGTACTTC.

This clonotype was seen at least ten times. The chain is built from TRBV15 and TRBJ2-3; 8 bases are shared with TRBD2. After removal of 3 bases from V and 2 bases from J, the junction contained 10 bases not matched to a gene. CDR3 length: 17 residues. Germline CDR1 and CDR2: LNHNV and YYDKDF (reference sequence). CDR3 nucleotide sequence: TGTGCCACCAGCAGCGAGATTATAGCGGGATCCACAGATACGCAGTATTTT. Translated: CATSSEIIAGSTDTQYF.

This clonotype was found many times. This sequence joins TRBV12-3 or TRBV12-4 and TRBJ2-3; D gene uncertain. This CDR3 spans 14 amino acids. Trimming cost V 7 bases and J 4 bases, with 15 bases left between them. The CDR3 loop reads CASTSLGAADTQYF. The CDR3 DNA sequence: TGTGCCAGCACCTCTTTAGGCGCGGCAGATACGCAGTATTTT.

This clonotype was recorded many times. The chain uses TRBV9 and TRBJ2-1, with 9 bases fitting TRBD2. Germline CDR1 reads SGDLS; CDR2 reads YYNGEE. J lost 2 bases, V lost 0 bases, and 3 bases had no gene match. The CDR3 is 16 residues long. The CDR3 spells CASSVVAGGPYNEQFF. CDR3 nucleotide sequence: TGTGCCAGCAGCGTAGTTGCGGGAGGGCCCTACAATGAGCAGTTCTTC.

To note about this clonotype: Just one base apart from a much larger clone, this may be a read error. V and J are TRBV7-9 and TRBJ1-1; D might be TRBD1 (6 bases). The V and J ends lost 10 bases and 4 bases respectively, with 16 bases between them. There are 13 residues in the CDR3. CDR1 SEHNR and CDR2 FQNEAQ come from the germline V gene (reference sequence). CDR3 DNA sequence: TGTGCCATCGAGGGGGAGGGCGTCACTGAAGCTTTCTTT. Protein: CAIEGEGVTEAFF.

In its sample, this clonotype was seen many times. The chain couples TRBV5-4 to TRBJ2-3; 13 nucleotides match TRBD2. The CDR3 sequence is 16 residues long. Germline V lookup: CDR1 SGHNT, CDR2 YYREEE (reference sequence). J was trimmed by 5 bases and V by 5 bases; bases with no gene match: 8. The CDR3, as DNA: TGTGCCAGCAGTCGGACTAGCGGGAGTTGGGAAGATACGCAGTATTTT. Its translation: CASSRTSGSWEDTQYF. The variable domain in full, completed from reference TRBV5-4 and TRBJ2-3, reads ETGVTQSPTHLIKTRGQQVTLRCSSQSGHNTVSWYQQALGQGPQFIFQYYREEENGRGNFPPRFSGLQFPNYSSELNVNALELDDSALYLCASSRTSGSWEDTQYFGPGTRLTVL.